A single sample is the source of the 2 T cell receptor beta chains below, sequenced in a study of regulatory T cells in long-lasting Graves disease. According to the study, TCR beta libraries were built with iRepertoire HTBI primers and CDR3-region Arm-PCR. TCRdb reprocessed the multiplex PCR reads via MiXCR and lists one record per CDR3 protein. The sample holds a few hundred thousand distinct CDR3 sequences; around a quarter are singletons and the top ten take about 27%. Sample time point: persistent/refractory GD, antithyroid drugs over 5 years with positive TRAb. Extracted PBMC RNA gave rise to the TCR library. Source: peripheral blood mononuclear cells (PBMCs), taken when the disease was refractory, from a patient treated with antithyroid drugs. Receptors originate from a female donor with Graves disease.

The chain joins TRBV10-3 to TRBJ1-2, with D possibly being TRBD1 (5 bases). The CDR3 covers 15 residues. Germline CDR1 is ENHRY and CDR2 is SYGVKD. Trimming stripped 0 bases from V and 4 bases from J, with 12 bases between. CDR3 coding DNA: TGTGCCATCAGTGAGTCGAGGGACGGTACCTATGGCTACACCTTC. Its protein is CAISESRDGTYGYTF.

The gene calls are TRBV20-1 and TRBJ2-1; TRBD2 agrees at 10 bases. CDR1 is DFQATT, CDR2 SNEGSKA, per germline (reference sequence). The CDR3 length is 14 residues. V was clipped by 4 bases and J by 2 bases; unmatched bases: 2. The DNA for the CDR3 is TGCAGTGCTAAACTAGCGGGACCCTACAATGAGCAGTTCTTC. It codes for CSAKLAGPYNEQFF.